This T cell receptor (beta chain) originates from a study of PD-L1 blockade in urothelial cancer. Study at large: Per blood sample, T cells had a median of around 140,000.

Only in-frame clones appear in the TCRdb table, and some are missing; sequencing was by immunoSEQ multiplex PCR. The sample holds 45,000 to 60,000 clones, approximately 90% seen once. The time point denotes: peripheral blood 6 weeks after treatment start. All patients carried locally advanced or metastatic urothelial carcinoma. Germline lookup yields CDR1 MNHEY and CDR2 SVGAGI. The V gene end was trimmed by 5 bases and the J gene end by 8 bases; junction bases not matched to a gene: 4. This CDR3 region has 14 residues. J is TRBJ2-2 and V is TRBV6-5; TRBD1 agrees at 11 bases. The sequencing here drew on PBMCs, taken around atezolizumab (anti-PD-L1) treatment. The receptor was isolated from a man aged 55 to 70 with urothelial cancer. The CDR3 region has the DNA TGTGCCAGCAGTCGGACAGGGGGCGCGGGGGAGCTGTTTTTT. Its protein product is CASSRTGGAGELFF.